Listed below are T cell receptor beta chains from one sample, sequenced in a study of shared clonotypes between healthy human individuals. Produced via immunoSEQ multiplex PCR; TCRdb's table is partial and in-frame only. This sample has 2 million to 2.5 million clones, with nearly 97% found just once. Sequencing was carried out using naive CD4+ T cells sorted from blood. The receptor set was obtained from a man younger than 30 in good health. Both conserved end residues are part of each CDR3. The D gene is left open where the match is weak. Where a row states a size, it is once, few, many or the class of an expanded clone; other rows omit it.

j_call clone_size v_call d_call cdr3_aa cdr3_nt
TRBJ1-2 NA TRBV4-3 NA CASSQDWGAHYGYTF TGCGCCAGCAGCCAAGATTGGGGGGCGCACTATGGCTACACCTTC
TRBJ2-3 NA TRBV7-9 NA CASSLSQTDTQYF TGTGCCAGCAGCTTAAGTCAAACAGATACGCAGTATTTT
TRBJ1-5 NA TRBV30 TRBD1 CAWRNRGHQPQHF TGTGCCTGGAGAAACAGGGGGCATCAGCCCCAGCATTTT
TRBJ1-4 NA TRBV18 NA CASSPTGRNEKLFF TGTGCCAGCTCACCAACAGGGAGAAATGAAAAACTGTTTTTT
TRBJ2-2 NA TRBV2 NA CASGRGLGDTGELFF TGTGCCAGCGGAAGGGGTCTGGGTGACACCGGGGAGCTGTTTTTT
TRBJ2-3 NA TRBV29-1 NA CSAPQQGMGTDTQYF TGCAGCGCTCCCCAGCAGGGGATGGGCACAGATACGCAGTATTTT
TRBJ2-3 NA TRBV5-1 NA CASSLGSSDTQYF TGCGCCAGCAGCTTGGGCAGCTCGGATACGCAGTATTTT
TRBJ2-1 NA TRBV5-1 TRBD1 CASSYSGTGDEQFF TGCGCCAGCAGCTACTCCGGGACAGGGGATGAGCAGTTCTTC
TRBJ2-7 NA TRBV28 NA CASSLLTPYEQYF TGTGCCAGCAGTTTACTAACACCCTACGAGCAGTACTTC
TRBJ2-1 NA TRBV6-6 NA CASSYTTPGLLNEQFF TGTGCCAGCAGTTACACCACTCCGGGACTCCTAAATGAGCAGTTCTTC
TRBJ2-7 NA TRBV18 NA CASSPAGPGTDTYEQYF TGTGCCAGCTCACCGGCTGGTCCGGGGACGGATACCTACGAGCAGTACTTC
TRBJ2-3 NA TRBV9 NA CASSVQERADTQYF TGTGCCAGCAGCGTCCAGGAGCGTGCAGATACGCAGTATTTT
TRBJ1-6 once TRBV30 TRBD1 CAWSPSNRGPSPLHF TGTGCCTGGAGCCCCTCTAACAGGGGTCCTTCACCCCTCCACTTT
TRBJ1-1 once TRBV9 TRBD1 CASSVDRGNTEAFF TGTGCCAGCAGCGTAGACAGGGGGAACACTGAAGCTTTCTTT
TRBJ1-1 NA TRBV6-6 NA CASTGVLNTEAFF TGTGCCAGCACAGGGGTTTTGAACACTGAAGCTTTCTTT
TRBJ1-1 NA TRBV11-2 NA CASSPGGGMNTEAFF TGTGCCAGCAGCCCTGGGGGGGGTATGAACACTGAAGCTTTCTTT
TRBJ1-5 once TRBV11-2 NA CASSLGQPYSNQPQHF TGTGCCAGCAGCTTAGGACAGCCATATAGCAATCAGCCCCAGCATTTT
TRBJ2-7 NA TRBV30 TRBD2 CAWGRRGAYEQYF TGTGCCTGGGGCCGGCGGGGGGCCTACGAGCAGTACTTC
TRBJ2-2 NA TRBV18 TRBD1 CASSPSRGRTNTGELFF TGTGCCAGCTCACCATCCAGGGGGCGGACGAACACCGGGGAGCTGTTTTTT
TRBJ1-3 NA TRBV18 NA CASSDRSGSLGGNTIYF TGTGCCAGCTCGGATAGAAGCGGGTCCCTAGGCGGAAACACCATATATTTT
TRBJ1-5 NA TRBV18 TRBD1 CASSPATGDGSQPQHF TGTGCCAGCTCACCCGCGACAGGGGATGGTAGTCAGCCCCAGCATTTT
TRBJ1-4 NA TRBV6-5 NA CASSAMGEEVGKLFF TGTGCCAGCAGTGCCATGGGGGAGGAGGTAGGAAAACTGTTTTTT
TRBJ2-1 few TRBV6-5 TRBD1 CASSWDSYNEQFF TGTGCCAGCAGTTGGGACAGCTACAATGAGCAGTTCTTC
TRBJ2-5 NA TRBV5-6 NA CASSLQLAILQGAQETQYF TGTGCCAGCAGCTTGCAACTAGCGATTCTCCAGGGGGCACAAGAGACCCAGTACTTC
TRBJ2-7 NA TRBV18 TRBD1 CASSSGTGGYEQYF TGTGCCAGCTCATCCGGGACAGGGGGCTACGAGCAGTACTTC
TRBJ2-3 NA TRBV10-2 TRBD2 CAIATSLTDTQYF TGCGCCATTGCGACTAGCCTTACAGATACGCAGTATTTT
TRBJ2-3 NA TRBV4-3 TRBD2 CASSHGLAGERTDTQYF TGCGCCAGCAGCCACGGACTAGCGGGAGAACGCACAGATACGCAGTATTTT
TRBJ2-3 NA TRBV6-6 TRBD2 CASSYSAGASADTQYF TGTGCCAGCAGTTACTCAGCGGGGGCGTCGGCAGATACGCAGTATTTT
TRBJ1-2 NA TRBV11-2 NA CASSLGGSYGYTF TGTGCCAGCAGCTTGGGGGGTTCCTATGGCTACACCTTC
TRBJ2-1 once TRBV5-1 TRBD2 CASSLVREGYNEQFF TGCGCCAGCAGCTTGGTTAGGGAGGGCTACAATGAGCAGTTCTTC
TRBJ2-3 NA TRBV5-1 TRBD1 CASSIGTATDTQYF TGCGCCAGCAGCATAGGGACAGCCACAGATACGCAGTATTTT
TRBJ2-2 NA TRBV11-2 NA CASSVIRSGATGELFF TGTGCCAGCAGCGTGATTCGTTCGGGAGCCACCGGGGAGCTGTTTTTT
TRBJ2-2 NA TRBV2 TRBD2 CAVTSGTGELFF TGTGCCGTGACTAGCGGGACCGGGGAGCTGTTTTTT
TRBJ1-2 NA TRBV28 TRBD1 CASSGGQGQGYGYTF TGTGCCAGCAGTGGAGGACAGGGGCAAGGCTATGGCTACACCTTC
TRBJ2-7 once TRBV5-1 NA CASSLGHGAQEQYF TGCGCCAGCAGCTTGGGACACGGGGCGCAGGAGCAGTACTTC
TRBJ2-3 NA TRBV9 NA CASSVLGGSADTQYF TGTGCCAGCAGCGTATTAGGAGGGAGTGCAGATACGCAGTATTTT
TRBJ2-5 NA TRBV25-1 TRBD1 CASSGSGTGPQETQYF TGTGCCAGCAGTGGCTCCGGGACAGGGCCCCAAGAGACCCAGTACTTC
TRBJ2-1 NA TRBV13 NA CASSSGTAGYNEQFF TGTGCCAGCAGCTCCGGGACAGCGGGATACAATGAGCAGTTCTTC
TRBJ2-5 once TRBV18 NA CASSPRGRGQETQYF TGTGCCAGCTCACCACGGGGTAGGGGCCAAGAGACCCAGTACTTC
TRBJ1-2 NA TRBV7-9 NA CASSLGLSANYGYTF TGTGCCAGCAGCTTAGGTCTCAGCGCTAACTATGGCTACACCTTC
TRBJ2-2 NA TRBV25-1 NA CASSEVTGELFF TGTGCCAGCAGTGAGGTCACCGGGGAGCTGTTTTTT
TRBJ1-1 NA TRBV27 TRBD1 CASSSEPRGLLAEAFF TGTGCCAGCAGCTCCGAACCCAGGGGGCTTTTGGCTGAAGCTTTCTTT
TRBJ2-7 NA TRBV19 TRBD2 CASSSGAGDRYEQYF TGTGCCAGTAGTAGTGGCGCGGGGGATCGCTACGAGCAGTACTTC
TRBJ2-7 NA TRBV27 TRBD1 CASSRKGTAYEQYF TGTGCCAGCAGTCGAAAAGGGACAGCCTACGAGCAGTACTTC
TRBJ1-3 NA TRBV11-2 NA CASSLSGTEIGNTIYF TGTGCCAGCAGCTTATCCGGGACGGAAATTGGAAACACCATATATTTT
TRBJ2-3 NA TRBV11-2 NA CASSVWRAGTDTQYF TGTGCCAGCAGCGTATGGAGAGCCGGCACAGATACGCAGTATTTT
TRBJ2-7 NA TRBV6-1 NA CASSLVGAYEQYF TGTGCCAGCAGTCTGGTTGGGGCATACGAGCAGTACTTC
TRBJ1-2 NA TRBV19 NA CASSSGQPYGYTF TGTGCCAGTAGTTCCGGACAGCCCTATGGCTACACCTTC
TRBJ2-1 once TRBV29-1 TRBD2 CSAGSLTSGGRAYNEQFF TGCAGCGCTGGATCCTTGACTAGCGGGGGGAGGGCCTACAATGAGCAGTTCTTC
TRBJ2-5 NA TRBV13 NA CASSGARQETQYF TGTGCCAGCAGCGGAGCAAGACAAGAGACCCAGTACTTC
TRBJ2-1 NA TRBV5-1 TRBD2 CASFRGDSSYNEQFF TGCGCCAGTTTCCGGGGGGATAGCTCCTACAATGAGCAGTTCTTC
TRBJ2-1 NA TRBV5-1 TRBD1 CASSPDRVREQFF TGCGCCAGCAGCCCGGACAGGGTTAGAGAGCAGTTCTTC